These 27 T cell receptor beta chains were sequenced from one sample in a study of blood T cells in healthy people across ages (dated by TCRdb to between 2015 and 2016). The library was made by 5' RACE. Sequencing instrument: Illumina HiSeq 2500. A second roughly 6 to 12 cycle PCR used a sample-barcoded 5' primer and a J-beta primer mix. TCRdb reran the public reads through fastp at Q25 and MiXCR, keeping productive beta chains. Here each entry gathers all rows of one CDR3 protein and keeps the most common genes and DNA. The sample table holds about 1.4 million distinct CDR3 sequences, of which 55% to 75% were seen once. In total, the top ten clones hold roughly 7% of the sample. Sequencing was done on a sample of blood. The origin of the receptors is a man between 18 and 35 years old in good health.

The genes are TRBV6-5 and TRBJ1-1; 7 bases line up with TRBD1. The CDR3 length is 14 residues. Trimming at V came to 5 bases and at J to 6 bases, leaving 9 bases not matched to a gene. Germline V gene lookup returns CDR1 MNHEY and CDR2 SVGAGI. This CDR3 is CASSPDRDRAEAFF. The CDR3 DNA reads TGTGCCAGCAGTCCTGACAGGGATAGGGCTGAAGCTTTCTTT.

The rearrangement uses TRBV10-1 and TRBJ2-7; D ambiguous. This CDR3 region has 16 residues. Germline CDR1 WNHNN, CDR2 SYGVQD (reference sequence). V lost 0 bases and J 2 bases, leaving 14 bases between the germline ends. The CDR3 here is CASSESEYSNPYEQYF. The CDR3 nucleotides are TGCGCCAGCAGTGAGTCGGAGTACAGTAACCCCTACGAGCAGTACTTC.

V gene TRBV20-1 combines with J gene TRBJ2-1; 7 bases fit TRBD2. J was trimmed by 4 bases and V by 3 bases; bases with no gene match: 6. The length of the CDR3 is 14 residues. Germline-derived CDR1 and CDR2 are DFQATT and SNEGSKA (reference sequence). The CDR3 region has the DNA TGCAGTGCTAGCCCTCTAGCGGAGTACAATGAGCAGTTCTTC. Protein product: CSASPLAEYNEQFF.

The V gene is TRBV7-9, the J gene TRBJ1-4; tentatively, D is TRBD1 (5 bases). CDR3 length: 13 residues. Trimming shortened V by 4 bases and J by 11 bases, and 14 bases separated the two germline ends. Per germline, CDR1 SEHNR and CDR2 FQNEAQ (reference sequence). CDR3 region: CASSWMRGGKLFF. The DNA for the CDR3 is TGTGCCAGCAGCTGGATGAGGGGAGGGAAACTGTTTTTT.

This clonotype was recorded a few times. The chain joins TRBV12-3 or TRBV12-4 to TRBJ2-5; D is perhaps TRBD1 (6 bases). Trimming removed 11 bases at V and 4 bases at J, with 17 bases between. The CDR3 covers 13 residues. CDR3 sequence reads: CAGKNRVIETQYF. DNA of the CDR3: TGTGCCGGGAAAAACAGGGTAATAGAGACCCAGTACTTC.

This clonotype appeared a single time. The gene calls are TRBV24-1 and TRBJ2-1; the D call may be TRBD1 or TRBD2 (5 bases each). The V end was cut by 4 bases, the J end by 7 bases, with 10 bases between. The CDR3 has 13 amino acids. The germline V gene has CDR1 KGHDR and CDR2 SFDVKD. The CDR3 region is CATSDGALNEQFF. The CDR3 DNA follows: TGTGCCACCAGTGACGGGGCCCTAAATGAGCAGTTCTTC.

In this sample, this clonotype turned up a few times. The DNA of the CDR3 is TGTGCCAGCAGCGACTCTGGACTAGCGGGGAGCTCCTACGAGCAGTACTTC. This codes for CASSDSGLAGSSYEQYF. This chain joins TRBV7-6 and TRBJ2-7; 12 nucleotides align to TRBD2. This CDR3 comprises 17 residues. The germline gives CDR1 SGHVS, CDR2 FNYEAQ. The junction had 8 bases not matched to a gene; V was cut back by 5 bases and J by 0 bases.

This clonotype has more than one count but fewer than ten. This chain links TRBV4-2 with TRBJ2-5; possible D gene TRBD2, 5 bases. CDR3 size: 14 residues. Per the germline V gene, CDR1 is LGHNA and CDR2 is YNFKEQ. The germline V and J ends were trimmed by 2 bases and 2 bases, with 9 bases remaining between them. The CDR3 region has the DNA TGTGCCAGCAGCCAACCGGACTTACAAGAGACCCAGTACTTC. It is translated as CASSQPDLQETQYF.

This clonotype was detected only a few times. The CDR3 sequence is CASSSGGGIQETQYF. CDR3 nucleotides: TGTGCCAGCAGCTCAGGGGGCGGGATCCAAGAGACCCAGTACTTC. The chain recombines TRBV9 with TRBJ2-5, with 8 bases lining up with TRBD1. The CDR3 length is 15 residues. Germline CDR1 and CDR2: SGDLS and YYNGEE. The ends lost 4 bases at V and 1 base at J; junction bases unmatched: 6.

The V call is TRBV20-1, the J call TRBJ2-3; D unresolved. V was trimmed by 1 base and J by 0 bases, leaving 17 bases between them. Germline V gene sequence: CDR1 DFQATT, CDR2 SNEGSKA (reference sequence). This CDR3 has 17 residues. The DNA for the CDR3 is TGCAGTGCTAGAGCACCGTGGGAACACCGTAGCACAGATACGCAGTATTTT. Its translation: CSARAPWEHRSTDTQYF.

The chain carries TRBV5-1 and TRBJ1-2; D unresolved. The CDR3 consists of 13 residues. Germline values: CDR1 SGHRS, CDR2 YFSETQ. V was clipped by 3 bases and J by 4 bases, with 10 bases between them. The CDR3 is CASSSGPFYGYTF. The CDR3 region has the DNA TGCGCCAGCAGCTCCGGACCGTTCTATGGCTACACCTTC.

The CDR3 sequence is CASTGAMGNSPLHF. The CDR3 coding sequence is TGTGCCAGCACGGGGGCGATGGGGAATTCACCCCTCCACTTT. This chain links TRBV3-1 with TRBJ1-6; a weak D match, TRBD1 (6 bases). The CDR3 covers 14 residues. From germline, CDR1 is LGHDT and CDR2 YNNKEL (reference sequence). Trimming removed 7 bases from V and 7 bases from J, with 14 bases in between.

V is TRBV20-1 and J is TRBJ2-7; D possibly matches TRBD1 or TRBD2 (6 bases each). This CDR3 is built from 13 residues. Germline CDR1 and CDR2: DFQATT and SNEGSKA (reference sequence). The germline V and J ends were trimmed by 7 bases and 0 bases, with 13 bases remaining between them. Here the CDR3 DNA reads TGCAGTGGCCGCAGGGGACTCTCCTACGAGCAGTACTTC. Translating it yields CSGRRGLSYEQYF.

On this clonotype: One end of the junction varies from germline; a read error may be responsible. The gene calls are TRBV19 and TRBJ2-1, with TRBD1 matching 7 bases. Germline values: CDR1 LNHDA, CDR2 SQIVND (reference sequence). CDR3 length equals 15 residues. CDR3 sequence: CASRAPRDSNNEQLF. In DNA, the CDR3 is TGTGCCAGTAGGGCCCCCCGGGACAGCAACAATGAGCAGTTATTC.

Here the CDR3 reads CASRPGTIKMDTQYF. CDR3 nucleotides: TGTGCCAGCAGGCCTGGGACTATTAAGATGGATACGCAGTATTTT. The genes are TRBV12-3 or TRBV12-4 and TRBJ2-3; 7 positions agree with TRBD2. CDR3 length: 15 residues. V was clipped by 6 bases and J by 6 bases; unmatched bases: 12.

The rearrangement joins TRBV18 to TRBJ2-7, with D possibly matching TRBD1 (6 bases). The CDR3 spans 15 residues. V was clipped by 2 bases and J by 3 bases, with 14 bases between them. Germline V gene sequence: CDR1 KGHSH, CDR2 LQKENI. The CDR3 DNA reads TGTGCCAGCTCACCATTCGATACAGGGAGCTACGAGCAGTACTTC. Amino acids: CASSPFDTGSYEQYF.

The V and J genes are TRBV15 and TRBJ2-1, with D perhaps matching TRBD2 (6 bases). Trimming removed 0 bases from V and 3 bases from J, with 12 bases in between. The CDR3 extends over 16 amino acids. Per germline, CDR1 LNHNV and CDR2 YYDKDF (reference sequence). CDR3 DNA sequence: TGTGCCACCAGCAGAGATAGAGTGGGAGGCTACAATGAGCAGTTCTTC. Residues: CATSRDRVGGYNEQFF.

The chain recombines TRBV29-1 with TRBJ2-6; possible D gene TRBD2, 5 bases. Per germline, CDR1 SQVTM and CDR2 ANQGSEA. The CDR3 runs to 16 residues. V was clipped by 3 bases and J by 0 bases, with 12 bases between them. The CDR3 spells CSVEEDEGSGANVLTF. Written as DNA, the CDR3 is TGCAGCGTTGAGGAGGATGAGGGCTCTGGGGCCAACGTCCTGACTTTC.

The J gene is TRBJ2-7, the V gene TRBV6-2 or TRBV6-3, with 11 bases identical to TRBD1. V shed 3 bases, J shed 6 bases, and the junction held 19 bases outside the gene matches. The germline CDR1 and CDR2 sequences are MNHEY and SVGEGT. The CDR3 loop spans 19 amino acids. The CDR3, as DNA: TGTGCCAGCAGTTATCTCTTCGGACAGGGGGCGTTTTCCCGCTGCGAGCAGTACTTC. This encodes CASSYLFGQGAFSRCEQYF.

This clonotype occurred once. The genes are TRBV20-1 and TRBJ1-1, with D maybe TRBD1 (5 bases). The V gene's germline CDR1 is DFQATT and CDR2 SNEGSKA (reference sequence). The ends were cut back, 1 base at V and 4 bases at J, with 13 bases in the middle. There are 14 residues in the CDR3. CDR3 DNA sequence: TGCAGTGCTAGAGTCCCCAGGGAAGGCACTGAAGCTTTCTTT. This encodes CSARVPREGTEAFF.

In its sample, this clonotype was seen a few times. The V gene is TRBV9, the J gene TRBJ2-7; possibly TRBD1 or TRBD2 for D (5 bases each). This CDR3 region has 13 residues. The germline V gene has CDR1 SGDLS and CDR2 YYNGEE. V lost 3 bases and J 6 bases, leaving 13 bases between the germline ends. CDR3 nucleotide sequence: TGTGCCAGCAGCGCCCGCGCAGGGACCGAGCAGTACTTC. This gives the protein CASSARAGTEQYF. The full variable domain, completed using reference TRBV9 and TRBJ2-7, is DSGVTQTPKHLITATGQRVTLRCSPRSGDLSVYWYQQSLDQGLQFLIQYYNGEERAKGNILERFSAQQFPDLHSELNLSSLELGDSALYFCASSARAGTEQYFGPGTRLTVT.

Only a few counts were recorded for this clonotype. This sequence joins TRBV29-1 and TRBJ1-1; maybe TRBD1 (6 bases). This CDR3 is 12 amino acids long. V was cut by 8 bases and J by 2 bases, with 12 bases left in between. Germline V gene lookup returns CDR1 SQVTM and CDR2 ANQGSEA. The CDR3 region has the DNA TGCAGCCACGGACAGCCCAACACTGAAGCTTTCTTT. Amino acid sequence: CSHGQPNTEAFF.

This clonotype was picked up one time. The chain is built from TRBV21-1 and TRBJ2-7; the table's D gene call, TRBD2, was not cross checked with the DNA. TRBV21-1 counts as a pseudogene. This CDR3 region has 15 residues. CDR3 nucleotides: TGTGCCAGCAGCACCTTAGCGGGAGTCTCCTACGAGCAGTACTTC. Translation: CASSTLAGVSYEQYF.

The chain employs TRBV20-1 and TRBJ2-5; 8 bases agree with TRBD2. Germline V gene lookup returns CDR1 DFQATT and CDR2 SNEGSKA (reference sequence). After removal of 2 bases from V and 7 bases from J, the junction contained 3 bases not matched to a gene. The CDR3 sequence is 12 residues long. The CDR3 DNA follows: TGCAGTGCTAGACCGGGGGGGTCGACCCAGTACTTC. It translates to CSARPGGSTQYF.

This sequence joins TRBV27 and TRBJ2-7; perhaps D is TRBD1 or TRBD2 (5 bases each). The germline V gene has CDR1 MNHEY and CDR2 SMNVEV (reference sequence). V gave up 2 bases and J gave up 7 bases, with 15 bases separating them. There are 14 residues in the CDR3. The CDR3 region is CASSLGGEDNEQYF. In DNA, the CDR3 is TGTGCCAGCAGTTTAGGGGGAGAAGACAATGAGCAGTACTTC.

The chain has TRBV7-2 and TRBJ2-7, with TRBD2 matching 8 bases. The J segment lost 5 bases and the V segment lost 5 bases, leaving 8 bases of the junction unmatched. This CDR3 spans 14 amino acids. The germline CDR1 and CDR2 sequences are SGHTA and FQGNSA. CDR3 in amino acids: CASSNSGMFHEQYF. CDR3 coding DNA: TGTGCCAGCAGCAATAGCGGGATGTTCCACGAGCAGTACTTC. The whole variable domain, remainder taken from reference TRBV7-2 and TRBJ2-7, is GAGVSQSPSNKVTEKGKDVELRCDPISGHTALYWYRQSLGQGLEFLIYFQGNSAPDKSGLPSDRFSAERTGGSVSTLTIQRTQQEDSAVYLCASSNSGMFHEQYFGPGTRLTVT.

This clonotype came up once. J is TRBJ2-3 and V is TRBV4-2; TRBD2 matches 9 bases. Germline assignment: CDR1 LGHNA and CDR2 YNFKEQ. CDR3 length: 15 residues. V lost 3 bases and J lost 8; bases outside the gene matches: 9. The chain's CDR3 is CASSHLGGGAGTQYF. The DNA of the CDR3 is TGTGCCAGCAGCCACCTCGGCGGGGGGGCCGGTACGCAGTATTTT.